This entry features one T cell receptor (beta chain) sequence. Its recognized antigen is unknown. The junction does not match germline at one end; this may be a read error. This entry is derived from a study of neurological immune-mediated disorders (dated by TCRdb to between 2017 and 2020). With respect to the entire study: Among the approximately 35 multiple sclerosis patients, relapsing-remitting MS was present in some 31 and secondary progressive MS was present in 3. Using UMI-based sequencing, the study compared peripheral blood TCR-beta repertoires from patients with HTLV-I-associated myelopathy (HAM/TSP), patients with multiple sclerosis, and healthy controls. The cohort included 60 to 75 subjects: around 15 with HAM/TSP, roughly 35 with multiple sclerosis, and around 20 healthy controls. The 90 to 110 TCR-beta libraries covered PBMC samples along with longitudinal samples, technical triplicates, and paired sorted CD4+ and CD8+ T-cell subsets. Findings and caveats that apply to the study as a whole: Repertoires from 18 of 34 MS patients were grouped by phylogenetic analysis into a cluster of related CDR3 sequences, suggesting a possible repertoire-level signature. The MS cluster showed no association with clinical or MRI features, and the authors stated that larger cohorts are needed. TCR clonal expansion was highest in HAM/TSP patients and lowest in MS patients, with MS patients falling below even healthy controls. Expanded clones from different subjects shared no identical CDR3 amino acid sequences, which suggests that TCR-beta repertoires were private in all groups.

cDNA was synthesized by template-switch 5'RACE using a primer carrying a 10-nucleotide random unique molecular identifier by which each TCR transcript was tagged. Each sequencing run produced over 190 million TCR-beta sequences covering 15-18 subjects. The RNeasy kit was used to extract total RNA. Using the KAPA Real-time Library Amplification kit, TCR-beta VDJ regions were amplified with primers for the TCR constant region and the 5'RACE anchor. Sample indexes and Illumina adaptors were added in a first PCR, and a second PCR then increased library yield. After Ampure bead purification, the TCR product of roughly 650 bp was size-selected on a 2% E-gel SizeSelection system. Before pooling, library quality was assessed on a Bioanalyzer, concentration was determined with Qubit, and library quantification was performed with the Kapa Library Quantification kit. Libraries were sequenced paired-end 2 x 150 bp on an Illumina HiSeq 2500. To increase sequence diversity, roughly 25-31% phiX was spiked into each library pool. The original methods were these. Quality-filtered reads were processed with the UMI-based MiGEC pipeline, and over 85% of raw TCR sequences were removed by the MiGEC pipeline during error correction. IMGT germline references were used for alignment of VDJ genes, and clonotypes were defined by a unique CDR3 amino acid sequence together with V-J genes. Clonal expansion, Shannon diversity and CDR3 relatedness were evaluated with VDJtools (CalcPairwiseDistances, ClusterSamples), while phylogenetic trees were built in CLCbio workbench. Expanded clones were defined as having at least 8 unique UMIs, based on coefficient-of-variation modelling across technical triplicates. TCRdb reworked the public reads: Q25 trimming with fastp, MiXCR clone assembly, productive beta chains retained. Here each entry gathers all rows of one CDR3 protein and keeps the most common genes and DNA. TCRdb's processing, not the study's, gives the V and J calls here. The sample data list 54,000 or so distinct CDR3 sequences, and roughly 3.5% of these were observed just once. Around 3.1% of the sample belongs to the ten largest clones.

Libraries from unsorted PBMCs were made from 2 million PBMCs kept in RNAlater at -80 degrees C until RNA extraction. Multiple sclerosis patients were enrolled in a US clinical protocol under which disease progression was evaluated by magnetic resonance imaging. Peripheral blood was subjected to Ficoll-Hypaque density gradient centrifugation to isolate PBMCs, which were then cryopreserved in liquid nitrogen. The sequence came from a woman younger than 45 with multiple sclerosis. The sample taken for sequencing was PBMCs.

The CDR3 corresponds to CASNQGHQNEQFF. The DNA is TGCGCCAGCAACCAAGGACATCAGAATGAGCAGTTCTTC. This receptor chain uses TRBV4-1 and TRBJ2-1; perhaps TRBD1 is the D gene, with 5 bases matching. The CDR3 runs 13 amino acids, cysteine and phenylalanine included. Just the 39-base CDR3 DNA is kept, in frame starting at base 1. CDR1 MGHRA and CDR2 YSYEKL are derived from the germline V gene.